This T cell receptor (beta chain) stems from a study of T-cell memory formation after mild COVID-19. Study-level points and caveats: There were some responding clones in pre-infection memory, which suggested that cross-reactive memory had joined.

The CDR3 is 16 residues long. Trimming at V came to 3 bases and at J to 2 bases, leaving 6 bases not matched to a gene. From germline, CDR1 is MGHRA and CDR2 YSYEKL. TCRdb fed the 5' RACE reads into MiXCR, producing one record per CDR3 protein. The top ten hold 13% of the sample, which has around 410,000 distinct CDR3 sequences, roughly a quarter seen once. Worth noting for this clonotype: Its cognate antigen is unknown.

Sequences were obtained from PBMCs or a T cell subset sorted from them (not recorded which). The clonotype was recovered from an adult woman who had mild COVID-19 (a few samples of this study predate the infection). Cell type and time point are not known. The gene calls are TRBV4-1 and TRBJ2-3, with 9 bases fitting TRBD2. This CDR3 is CASSHSSGELTDTQYF. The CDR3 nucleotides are TGCGCCAGCAGCCACTCTAGCGGGGAGCTCACAGATACGCAGTATTTT.